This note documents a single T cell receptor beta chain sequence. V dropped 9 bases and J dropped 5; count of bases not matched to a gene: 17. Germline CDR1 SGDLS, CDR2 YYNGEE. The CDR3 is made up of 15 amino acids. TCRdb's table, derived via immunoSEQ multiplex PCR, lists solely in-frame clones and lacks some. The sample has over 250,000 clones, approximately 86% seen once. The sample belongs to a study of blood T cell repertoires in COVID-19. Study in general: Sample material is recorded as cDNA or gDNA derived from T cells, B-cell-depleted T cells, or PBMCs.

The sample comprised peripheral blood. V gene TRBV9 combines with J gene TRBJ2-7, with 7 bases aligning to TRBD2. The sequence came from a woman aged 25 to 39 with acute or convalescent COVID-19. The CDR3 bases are TGTGCCACCCCCCGGGCCAGGTGCGGGGGTGACGAGCAGTACTTC. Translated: CATPRARCGGDEQYF.